The text below deals with one T cell receptor beta chain. In the original analysis: Reference gene primer amplification gave estimated nucleated cell counts. Produced via immunoSEQ multiplex PCR; TCRdb's table is partial and in-frame only. Clone size and V and J calls were adopted from that table, with D and trimming inferred from the DNA. This sample has approximately 250,000 clones; roughly 85% occur once, and the top ten carry 5.1%. The V gene lost 2 bases and the J gene lost 4 bases, with 10 bases spanning the gap. The germline CDR1 and CDR2 sequences are SGHTA and FQGTGA. The CDR3 length is 14 residues. The sample comes from a study of blood T cell repertoires in COVID-19. Study-level information: Donors in the United States, Italy and Spain gave samples during acute or convalescent COVID-19. The cDNA or gDNA used as material had been derived from T cells, B-cell-depleted T cells, or PBMCs.

The origin of this receptor is a man between 45 and 60 years old with COVID-19, enrolled during active disease. Material for sequencing was peripheral blood. The J gene is TRBJ2-3, the V gene TRBV7-3; no definite D call. CDR3 amino acids: CASSLLGYSDTQYF. In nucleotides, the CDR3 is TGTGCCAGCAGCTTACTCGGGTACTCAGATACGCAGTATTTT.